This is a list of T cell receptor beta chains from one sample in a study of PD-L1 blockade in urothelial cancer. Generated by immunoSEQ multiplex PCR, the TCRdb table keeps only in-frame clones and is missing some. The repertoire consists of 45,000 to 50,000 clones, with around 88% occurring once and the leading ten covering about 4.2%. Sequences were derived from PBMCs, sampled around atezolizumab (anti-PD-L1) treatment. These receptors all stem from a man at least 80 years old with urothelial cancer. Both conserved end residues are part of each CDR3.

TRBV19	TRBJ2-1	CATSRGEGLSYYNEQFF
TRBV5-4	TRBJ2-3	CASSPGDDPILWGTQYF
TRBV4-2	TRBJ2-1	CASSQDATSGSPWNEQFF
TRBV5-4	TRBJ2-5	CASSLANSGRAGGQTQYF
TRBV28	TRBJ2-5	CASRLGTSGETQYF
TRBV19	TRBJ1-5	CASSASGTGTQPQHF
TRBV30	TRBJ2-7	CAWSAGGSSYEQYF
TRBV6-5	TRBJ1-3	CASSSPGGNTIYF
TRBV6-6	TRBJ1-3	CASSYNRGRSGNTIYF
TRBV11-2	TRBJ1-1	CASSPRLGRRNTEAFF
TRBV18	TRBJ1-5	CASSRGTEISNQPQHF
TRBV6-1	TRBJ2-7	CAIGTVQTYEQYF
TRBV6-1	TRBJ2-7	CASSESQGQIYTYEQYF
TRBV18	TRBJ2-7	CASSPYQGRPGDEQYF
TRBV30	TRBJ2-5	CAWSGGQGSQETQYF
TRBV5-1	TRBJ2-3	CASSLEPSGSTDTQYF
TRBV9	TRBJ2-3	CASSVRDRATDTQYF
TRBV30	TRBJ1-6	CAWRGQEDNSPLHF
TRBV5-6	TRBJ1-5	CASSLNDRGNQPQHF
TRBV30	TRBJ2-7	CAWGTGPTGQYF
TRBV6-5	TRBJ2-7	CASSYRDRYYEQYF
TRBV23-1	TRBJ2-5	CASSQSIRTPQETQYF
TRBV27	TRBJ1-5	CASSSGTTYNQPQHF
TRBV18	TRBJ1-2	CASSPPGGVANYGYTF
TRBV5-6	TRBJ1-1	CASSLDPTMNTEAFF
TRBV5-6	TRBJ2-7	CASSLGTTYEQYF
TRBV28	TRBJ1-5	CASSRSGTPSNQPQHF
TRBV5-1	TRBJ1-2	CASSLDGTEGSGYTF
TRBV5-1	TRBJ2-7	CASSLVVGGRDEQYF
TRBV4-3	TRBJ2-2	CASSQAFSTGELFF
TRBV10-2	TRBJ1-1	CASRTLKPTGNTEAFF
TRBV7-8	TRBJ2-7	CASSLGTQGWKRYF
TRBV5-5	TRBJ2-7	CASSLVREQYF
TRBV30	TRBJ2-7	CAWSVLKSYEQYF
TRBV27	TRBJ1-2	CASSLEPNYGYTF
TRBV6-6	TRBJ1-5	CASSLQGAVQPQHF
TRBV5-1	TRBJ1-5	CASSLEWSVGSNNQPQHF
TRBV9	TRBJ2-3	CASSVGASGSTDTQYF
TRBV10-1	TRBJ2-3	CASSETAVTDTQYF
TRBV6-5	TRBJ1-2	CASSSTVANYGYTF
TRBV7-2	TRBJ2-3	CASSYPPSGSPDTQYF